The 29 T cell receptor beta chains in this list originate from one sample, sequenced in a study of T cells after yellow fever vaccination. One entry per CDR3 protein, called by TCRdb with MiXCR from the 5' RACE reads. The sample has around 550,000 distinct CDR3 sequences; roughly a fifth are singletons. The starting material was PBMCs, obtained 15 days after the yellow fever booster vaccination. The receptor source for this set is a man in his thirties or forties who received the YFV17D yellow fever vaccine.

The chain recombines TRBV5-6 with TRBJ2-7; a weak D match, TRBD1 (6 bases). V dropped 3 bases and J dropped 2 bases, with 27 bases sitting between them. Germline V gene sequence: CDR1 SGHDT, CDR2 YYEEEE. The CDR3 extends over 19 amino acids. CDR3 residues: CASSSPTGWERISTYEQYF. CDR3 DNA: TGTGCCAGCAGCTCGCCGACAGGCTGGGAGCGAATAAGTACCTACGAGCAGTACTTC.

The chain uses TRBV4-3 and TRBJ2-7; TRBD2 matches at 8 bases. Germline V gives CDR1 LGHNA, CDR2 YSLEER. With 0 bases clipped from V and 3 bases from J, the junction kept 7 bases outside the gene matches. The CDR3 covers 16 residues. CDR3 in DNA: TGCGCCAGCAGCCAAGAACTAGCGGTACGTCACTACGAGCAGTACTTC. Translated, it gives CASSQELAVRHYEQYF.

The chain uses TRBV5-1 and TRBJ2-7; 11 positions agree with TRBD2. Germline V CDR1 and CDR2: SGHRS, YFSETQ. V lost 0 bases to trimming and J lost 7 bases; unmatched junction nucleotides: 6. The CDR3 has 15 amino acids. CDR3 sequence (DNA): TGCGCCAGCAGCTTGGTAGCGGGAGGGTCCAGGGAGCAGTACTTC. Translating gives CASSLVAGGSREQYF.

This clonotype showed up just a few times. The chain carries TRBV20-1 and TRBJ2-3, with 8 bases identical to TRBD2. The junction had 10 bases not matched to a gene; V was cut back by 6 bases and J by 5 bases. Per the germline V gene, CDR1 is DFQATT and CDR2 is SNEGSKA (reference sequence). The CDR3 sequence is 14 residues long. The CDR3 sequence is CSAVTSGSRDTQYF. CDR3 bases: TGCAGTGCGGTCACTAGCGGCTCCCGAGATACGCAGTATTTT.

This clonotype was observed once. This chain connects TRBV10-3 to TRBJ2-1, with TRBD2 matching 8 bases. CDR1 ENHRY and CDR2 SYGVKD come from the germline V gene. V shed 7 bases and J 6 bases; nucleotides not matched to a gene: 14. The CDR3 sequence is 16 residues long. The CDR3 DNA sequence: TGTGCCATCATGCCAACCCCCGGGACTAGGGTCAATGAGCAGTTCTTC. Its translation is CAIMPTPGTRVNEQFF.

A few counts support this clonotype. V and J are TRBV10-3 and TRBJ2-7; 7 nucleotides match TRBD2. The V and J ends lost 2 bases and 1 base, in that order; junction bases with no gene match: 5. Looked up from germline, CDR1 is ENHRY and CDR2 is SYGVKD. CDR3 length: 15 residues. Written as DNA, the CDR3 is TGTGCCATCAGTGAGGGGGGGGAGGAATCCTACGAGCAGTACTTC. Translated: CAISEGGEESYEQYF.

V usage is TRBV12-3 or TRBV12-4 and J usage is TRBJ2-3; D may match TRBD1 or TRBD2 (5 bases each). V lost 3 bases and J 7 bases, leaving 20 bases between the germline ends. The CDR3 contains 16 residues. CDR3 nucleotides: TGTGCCAGCAGTTTTCGGACGGGGCCTACCACGAATACGCAGTATTTT. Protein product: CASSFRTGPTTNTQYF.

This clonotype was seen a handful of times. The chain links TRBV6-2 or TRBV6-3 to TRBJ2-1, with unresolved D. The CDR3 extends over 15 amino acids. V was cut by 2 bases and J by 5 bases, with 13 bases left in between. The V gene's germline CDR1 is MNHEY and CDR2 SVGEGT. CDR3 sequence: CASSYIYHMNNEQFF. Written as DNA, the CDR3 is TGTGCCAGCAGTTACATCTACCACATGAACAATGAGCAGTTCTTC.

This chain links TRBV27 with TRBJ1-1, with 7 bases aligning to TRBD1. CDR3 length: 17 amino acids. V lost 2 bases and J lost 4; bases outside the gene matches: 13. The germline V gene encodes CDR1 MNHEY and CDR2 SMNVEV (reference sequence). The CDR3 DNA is TGTGCCAGCAGTTTACTCAGGGGGAGGGGGCTGGGCACTGAAGCTTTCTTT. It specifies CASSLLRGRGLGTEAFF.

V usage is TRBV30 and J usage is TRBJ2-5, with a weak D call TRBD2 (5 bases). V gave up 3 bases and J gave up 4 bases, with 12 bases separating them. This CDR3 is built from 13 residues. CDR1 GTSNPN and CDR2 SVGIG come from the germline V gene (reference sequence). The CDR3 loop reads CAWSLGVGETQYF. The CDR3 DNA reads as TGTGCCTGGAGCCTCGGGGTCGGAGAGACCCAGTACTTC.

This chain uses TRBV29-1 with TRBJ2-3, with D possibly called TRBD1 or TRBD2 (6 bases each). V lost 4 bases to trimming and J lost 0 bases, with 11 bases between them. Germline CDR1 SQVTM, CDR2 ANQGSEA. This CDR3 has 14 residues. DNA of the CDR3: TGCAGCGTTGGTGGGGGGCCGAGCACAGATACGCAGTATTTT. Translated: CSVGGGPSTDTQYF.

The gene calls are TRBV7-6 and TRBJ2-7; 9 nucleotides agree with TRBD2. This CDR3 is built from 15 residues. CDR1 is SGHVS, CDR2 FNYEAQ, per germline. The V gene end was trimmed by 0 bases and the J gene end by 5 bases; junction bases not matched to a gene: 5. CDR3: CASSLAAGGPHEQYF. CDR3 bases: TGTGCCAGCAGCTTAGCGGCGGGAGGGCCCCACGAGCAGTACTTC.

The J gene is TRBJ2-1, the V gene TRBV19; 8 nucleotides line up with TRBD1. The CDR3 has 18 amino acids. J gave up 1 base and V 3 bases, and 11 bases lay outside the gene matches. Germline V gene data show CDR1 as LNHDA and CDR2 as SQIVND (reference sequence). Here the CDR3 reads CASSIGRDRLLSYNEQFF. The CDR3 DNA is TGTGCCAGTAGTATCGGGCGGGACAGGCTCCTTTCCTACAATGAGCAGTTCTTC.

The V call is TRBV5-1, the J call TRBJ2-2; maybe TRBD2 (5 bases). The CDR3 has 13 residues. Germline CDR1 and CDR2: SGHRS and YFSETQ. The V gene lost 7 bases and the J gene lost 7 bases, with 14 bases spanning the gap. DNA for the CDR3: TGCGCCAGCGTGGAACTAGATGGCGGGGAGCTGTTTTTT. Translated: CASVELDGGELFF.

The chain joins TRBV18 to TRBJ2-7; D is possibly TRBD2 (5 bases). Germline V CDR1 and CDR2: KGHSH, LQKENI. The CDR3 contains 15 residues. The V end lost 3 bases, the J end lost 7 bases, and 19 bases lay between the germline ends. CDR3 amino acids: CASSPRASTPKEQYF. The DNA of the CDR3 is TGTGCCAGCTCACCCCGGGCTAGCACGCCGAAGGAGCAGTACTTC.

CDR3 sequence reads: CASSDSRDKQFF. The CDR3 DNA sequence: TGTGCCAGCAGTGACTCCAGGGATAAGCAGTTCTTC. The chain employs TRBV6-4 and TRBJ2-1; a possible D gene is TRBD1 (5 bases). CDR1 and CDR2 (germline): MRHNA, SNTAGT. V lost 0 bases to trimming and J lost 11 bases, with 8 bases between them. The CDR3 length is 12 residues.

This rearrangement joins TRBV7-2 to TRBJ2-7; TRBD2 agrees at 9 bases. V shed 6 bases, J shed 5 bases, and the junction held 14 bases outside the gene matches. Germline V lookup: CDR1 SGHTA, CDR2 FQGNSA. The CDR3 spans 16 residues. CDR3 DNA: TGTGCCAGCAGGAAGGGGAGTAGCGGGAGAGGAGACGAGCAGTACTTC. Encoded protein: CASRKGSSGRGDEQYF.

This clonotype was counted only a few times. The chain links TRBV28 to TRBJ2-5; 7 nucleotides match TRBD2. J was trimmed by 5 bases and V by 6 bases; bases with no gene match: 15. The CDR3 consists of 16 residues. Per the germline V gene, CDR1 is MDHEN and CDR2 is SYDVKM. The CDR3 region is CASSRGWELGGETQYF. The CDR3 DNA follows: TGTGCCAGCAGCCGGGGGTGGGAGCTCGGGGGGGAGACCCAGTACTTC.

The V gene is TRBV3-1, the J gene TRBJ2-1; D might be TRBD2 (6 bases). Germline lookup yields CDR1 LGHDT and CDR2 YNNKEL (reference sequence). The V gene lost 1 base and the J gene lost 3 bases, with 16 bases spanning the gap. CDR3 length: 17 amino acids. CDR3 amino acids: CASSQVLRLAYYNEQFF. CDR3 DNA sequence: TGTGCCAGCAGCCAAGTCCTTAGGCTAGCGTACTACAATGAGCAGTTCTTC.

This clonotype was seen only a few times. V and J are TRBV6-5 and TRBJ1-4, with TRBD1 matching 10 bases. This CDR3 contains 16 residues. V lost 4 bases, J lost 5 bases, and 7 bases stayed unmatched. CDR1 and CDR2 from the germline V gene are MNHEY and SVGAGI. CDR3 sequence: CASSSNGQGGNEKLFF. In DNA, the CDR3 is TGTGCCAGCAGTTCGAACGGACAGGGGGGGAATGAAAAACTGTTTTTT.

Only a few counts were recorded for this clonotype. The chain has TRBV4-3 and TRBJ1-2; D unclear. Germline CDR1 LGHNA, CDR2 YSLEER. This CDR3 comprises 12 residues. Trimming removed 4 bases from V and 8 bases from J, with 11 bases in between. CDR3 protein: CASSLNGEGYTF. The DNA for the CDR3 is TGCGCCAGCAGCCTAAACGGGGAGGGCTACACCTTC.

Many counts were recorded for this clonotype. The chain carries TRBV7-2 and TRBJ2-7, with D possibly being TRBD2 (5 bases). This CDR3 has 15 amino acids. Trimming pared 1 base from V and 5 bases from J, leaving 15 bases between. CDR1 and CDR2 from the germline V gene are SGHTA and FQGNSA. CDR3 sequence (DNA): TGTGCCAGCAGCTTAGTAACTAGTGTCGCTAACGAGCAGTACTTC. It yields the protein CASSLVTSVANEQYF. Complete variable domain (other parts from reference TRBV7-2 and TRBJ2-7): GAGVSQSPSNKVTEKGKDVELRCDPISGHTALYWYRQSLGQGLEFLIYFQGNSAPDKSGLPSDRFSAERTGGSVSTLTIQRTQQEDSAVYLCASSLVTSVANEQYFGPGTRLTVT.

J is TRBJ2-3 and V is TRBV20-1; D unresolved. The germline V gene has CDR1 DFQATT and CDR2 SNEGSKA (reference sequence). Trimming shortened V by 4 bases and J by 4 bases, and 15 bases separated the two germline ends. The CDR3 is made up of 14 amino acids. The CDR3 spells CSAMDRRTADTQYF. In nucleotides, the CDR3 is TGCAGTGCTATGGACCGAAGGACCGCAGATACGCAGTATTTT.

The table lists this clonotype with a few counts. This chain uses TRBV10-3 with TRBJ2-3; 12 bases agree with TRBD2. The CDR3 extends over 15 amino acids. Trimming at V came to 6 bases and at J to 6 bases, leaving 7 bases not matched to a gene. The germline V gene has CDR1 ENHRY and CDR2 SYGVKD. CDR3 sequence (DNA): TGTGCCATCAGCCAACTAGCGGGAGGCGTGGATACGCAGTATTTT. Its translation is CAISQLAGGVDTQYF.

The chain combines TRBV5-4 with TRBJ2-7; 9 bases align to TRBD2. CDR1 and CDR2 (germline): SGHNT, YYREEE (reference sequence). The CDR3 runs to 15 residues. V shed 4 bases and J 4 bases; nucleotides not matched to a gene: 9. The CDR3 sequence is CASSPGVAGVYEQYF. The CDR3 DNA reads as TGTGCCAGCAGCCCGGGGGTAGCGGGAGTTTACGAGCAGTACTTC.

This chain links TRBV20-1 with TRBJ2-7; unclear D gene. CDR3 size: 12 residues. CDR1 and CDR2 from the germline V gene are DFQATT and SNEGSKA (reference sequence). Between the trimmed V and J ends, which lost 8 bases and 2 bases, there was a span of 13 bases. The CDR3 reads CSWTPNTYEQYF. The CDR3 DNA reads TGCAGTTGGACCCCAAACACCTACGAGCAGTACTTC.

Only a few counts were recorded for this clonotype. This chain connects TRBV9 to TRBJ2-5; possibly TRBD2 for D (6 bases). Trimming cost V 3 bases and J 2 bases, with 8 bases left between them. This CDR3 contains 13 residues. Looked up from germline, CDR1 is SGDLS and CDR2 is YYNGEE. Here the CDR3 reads CASSGRDQETQYF. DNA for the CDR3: TGTGCCAGCAGCGGGAGGGATCAAGAGACCCAGTACTTC.

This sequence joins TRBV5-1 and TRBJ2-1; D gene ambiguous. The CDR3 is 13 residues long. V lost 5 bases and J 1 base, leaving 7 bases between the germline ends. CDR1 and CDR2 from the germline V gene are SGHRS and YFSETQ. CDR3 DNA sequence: TGCGCCAGCAGGACTGATTCCTACAATGAGCAGTTCTTC. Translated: CASRTDSYNEQFF.

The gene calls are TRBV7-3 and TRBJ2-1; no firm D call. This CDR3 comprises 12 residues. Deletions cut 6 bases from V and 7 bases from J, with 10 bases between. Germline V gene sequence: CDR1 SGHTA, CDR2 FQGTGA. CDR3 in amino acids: CASRFRRNEQFF. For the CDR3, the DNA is TGTGCCAGCAGGTTTAGGCGGAATGAGCAGTTCTTC.